These 21 T cell receptor beta chains were sequenced from one sample in a study of cytomegalovirus exposure and HLA in healthy donors. In the PCR, 60 Vbeta and 13 Jbeta primers were used. The assay was immunoSEQ multiplex PCR, and TCRdb's table has in-frame clones only and misses some. This sample carries about 140,000 clones, 70% to 90% of them seen once, and the ten largest clones take roughly 0.5%. Material: PBMCs. These receptors came from a woman in her forties in good health and CMV-seronegative.

For the CDR3, the DNA is TGTGCCAGCAGCTTAAAGGGCAGGGCTGGAAACACCATATATTTT. It translates to CASSLKGRAGNTIYF. The chain recombines TRBV7-9 with TRBJ1-3; perhaps TRBD1 as D (5 bases). Germline loops: CDR1 SEHNR, CDR2 FQNEAQ (reference sequence). The CDR3 has 15 residues. V gave up 2 bases and J gave up 2 bases, with 10 bases separating them.

V is TRBV9 and J is TRBJ2-5, with a tentative D call TRBD2 (6 bases). Germline V gene lookup returns CDR1 SGDLS and CDR2 YYNGEE. This CDR3 spans 15 amino acids. Trimming left V 1 base short and J 1 base short, with 11 bases between. The CDR3 sequence is CASSVTGTSQETQYF. As DNA, the CDR3 is TGTGCCAGCAGCGTAACCGGGACTTCCCAAGAGACCCAGTACTTC.

This clone was detected once. The genes are TRBV6-5 and TRBJ1-2; tentative D call: TRBD1 (6 bases). This CDR3 region has 15 residues. The V and J ends lost 4 bases and 4 bases respectively, with 16 bases between them. The germline V gene has CDR1 MNHEY and CDR2 SVGAGI. The DNA of the CDR3 is TGTGCCAGCAGTTCAAACACAGGGCGCTTCTATGGCTACACCTTC. This translates into CASSSNTGRFYGYTF.

The chain uses TRBV6-5 and TRBJ2-3; TRBD2 might be the D (7 bases). Trimming removed 3 bases at V and 4 bases at J, with 11 bases between. Germline V gives CDR1 MNHEY, CDR2 SVGAGI. This CDR3 has 14 amino acids. Here the CDR3 reads CASSYNGGPDTQYF. CDR3 bases: TGTGCCAGCAGTTATAACGGGGGGCCAGATACGCAGTATTTT.

This clone was counted once. The chain couples TRBV11-3 to TRBJ1-6, with D unresolved. The CDR3 has 13 residues. Germline assignment: CDR1 SGHNT and CDR2 YENEEA. Trimming cost V 5 bases and J 7 bases, with 9 bases left between them. The CDR3 DNA follows: TGTGCCAGCAGCCGACGGAGGAATTCACCCCTCCACTTT. Amino acid sequence: CASSRRRNSPLHF.

J is TRBJ2-5 and V is TRBV30, with D unclear. Germline V gene sequence: CDR1 GTSNPN, CDR2 SVGIG (reference sequence). The length of the CDR3 is 11 residues. V lost 1 base, J lost 4 bases, and 4 bases lay in between. CDR3 region: CAWSAGETQYF. CDR3 DNA sequence: TGTGCCTGGAGTGCGGGAGAGACCCAGTACTTC.

The gene calls are TRBV28 and TRBJ1-4; a possible D gene is TRBD1 (6 bases). Per germline, CDR1 MDHEN and CDR2 SYDVKM. V shed 0 bases and J shed 3 bases, with 8 bases lying between them. CDR3 length equals 15 residues. The CDR3 nucleotides are TGTGCCAGCAGTTTATGGGGGGCCGCTAATGAAAAACTGTTTTTT. Amino acids: CASSLWGAANEKLFF. Filled out from reference TRBV28 and TRBJ1-4, the complete variable domain reads DVKVTQSSRYLVKRTGEKVFLECVQDMDHENMFWYRQDPGLGLRLIYFSYDVKMKEKGDIPEGYSVSREKKERFSLILESASTNQTSMYLCASSLWGAANEKLFFGSGTQLSVL.

The V gene is TRBV18, the J gene TRBJ2-7; 8 nucleotides agree with TRBD2. Trimming at V came to 3 bases and at J to 5 bases, leaving 9 bases not matched to a gene. CDR3 length equals 15 residues. Looked up from germline, CDR1 is KGHSH and CDR2 is LQKENI. The CDR3 protein is CASSPLLSGAHEQYF. The CDR3 DNA is TGTGCCAGCTCACCCCTTCTTAGCGGGGCCCACGAGCAGTACTTC.

The chain couples TRBV1 to TRBJ1-1; TRBD1 reflects the table's D call only, with no check against the DNA. TRBV1 is a recognized pseudogene. The CDR3 extends over 16 amino acids. The CDR3 spells CTSSQVRGQGRLLAFF. The CDR3 DNA follows: TGCACCAGCAGCCAAGTGCGGGGACAGGGACGGCTCTTAGCTTTCTTT.

This clone was counted between two and nine times. The chain combines TRBV10-3 with TRBJ2-3; 7 bases fit TRBD2. Per the germline V gene, CDR1 is ENHRY and CDR2 is SYGVKD. J gave up 6 bases and V 8 bases, and 11 bases lay outside the gene matches. CDR3 size: 14 residues. The DNA for the CDR3 is TGTGCCATCCGACTAGCCTCGCCCCGCGATACGCAGTATTTT. This codes for CAIRLASPRDTQYF.

V usage is TRBV6-5 and J usage is TRBJ1-1; TRBD1 aligns across 7 bases. With 6 bases clipped from V and 1 base from J, the junction kept 5 bases outside the gene matches. Germline CDR1 reads MNHEY; CDR2 reads SVGAGI. The CDR3 is 14 residues long. The CDR3 DNA reads TGTGCCAGCAGATCCGGGACAGCGAACACTGAAGCTTTCTTT. This sequence encodes CASRSGTANTEAFF.

This clone has just one count. This chain uses TRBV7-2 with TRBJ2-3; 11 nucleotides line up with TRBD2. Per germline, CDR1 SGHTA and CDR2 FQGNSA. The trim removed 1 base at V and 6 bases at J, leaving 3 bases unmatched. The CDR3 totals 15 residues. CDR3 amino acids: CASSLVVAGGDTQYF. CDR3 nucleotide sequence: TGTGCCAGCAGCTTAGTGGTAGCGGGAGGGGATACGCAGTATTTT.

This clone turned up a few times. V usage is TRBV11-2 and J usage is TRBJ2-7; D remains ambiguous. Trimming stripped 4 bases from V and 3 bases from J, with 16 bases between. CDR3 length equals 15 residues. Germline V lookup: CDR1 SGHAT, CDR2 FQNNGV. The CDR3 DNA reads TGTGCCAGCAGCTCACTCGGGTCTCGTTTCTACGAGCAGTACTTC. It translates to CASSSLGSRFYEQYF.

The genes are TRBV9 and TRBJ2-3; D is perhaps TRBD1 (5 bases). Trimming took off 0 bases at V and 4 bases at J, with 18 bases between the two ends. This CDR3 contains 17 residues. Per the germline V gene, CDR1 is SGDLS and CDR2 is YYNGEE. The CDR3 DNA reads TGTGCCAGCAGCGTAGTCCCCAGTGGGGCCGCGGCAGATACGCAGTATTTT. Translated: CASSVVPSGAAADTQYF.

On this clone itself: Germline and junction disagree at one end, which may indicate a read error. This chain links TRBV7-9 with TRBJ2-7; 12 bases agree with TRBD2. Germline values: CDR1 SEHNR, CDR2 FQNEAQ (reference sequence). The CDR3 sequence is 15 residues long. This CDR3 reads CSSSSSGRASHEQYF. The CDR3 nucleotides read TGTTCCAGCAGCTCTAGCGGGAGGGCCTCCCACGAGCAGTACTTC. Combining the CDR3 with reference TRBV7-9 and TRBJ2-7 gives the whole variable domain DTGVSQNPRHKITKRGQNVTFRCDPISEHNRLYWYRQTLGQGPEFLTYFQNEAQLEKSRLLSDRFSAERPKGSFSTLEIQRTEQGDSAMYLCSSSSSGRASHEQYFGPGTRLTVT.

The J gene is TRBJ2-1, the V gene TRBV11-3; D might be TRBD1 (6 bases). CDR3 length: 15 amino acids. Germline values: CDR1 SGHNT, CDR2 YENEEA. Trimming took off 4 bases at V and 2 bases at J, with 12 bases between the two ends. CDR3 loop: CASSSIAGAYNEQFF. The CDR3 DNA sequence: TGTGCCAGCAGCTCAATTGCAGGGGCCTACAATGAGCAGTTCTTC.

The V and J genes are TRBV7-2 and TRBJ2-2, with 11 bases aligning to TRBD2. CDR1 and CDR2 from the germline V gene are SGHTA and FQGNSA. The V gene end was trimmed by 6 bases and the J gene end by 7 bases; junction bases not matched to a gene: 4. CDR3 length equals 14 residues. CDR3 protein: CASRLAGGGGELFF. The CDR3 DNA sequence: TGTGCCAGCAGGCTAGCGGGAGGAGGCGGGGAGCTGTTTTTT.

The chain employs TRBV25-1 and TRBJ1-1; 8 bases align to TRBD1. There are 15 residues in the CDR3. Germline CDR1 is MGHDK and CDR2 is SYGVNS. V was pared by 3 bases and J by 4 bases, with 7 bases of the junction left unmatched. As DNA, the CDR3 is TGTGCCAGCAGTGACCCTGGACAGGGTGGCACTGAAGCTTTCTTT. Protein sequence: CASSDPGQGGTEAFF.

This chain uses TRBV7-3 with TRBJ2-3; TRBD2 matches 11 bases. V gave up 2 bases and J gave up 4 bases; unmatched junction bases: 5. The CDR3 covers 16 residues. Germline V gene lookup returns CDR1 SGHTA and CDR2 FQGTGA. For the CDR3, the DNA is TGTGCCAGCAGCTTACTAGCGGGAGGAAGGTCAGATACGCAGTATTTT. Amino acid sequence: CASSLLAGGRSDTQYF. Complete variable domain (other parts from reference TRBV7-3 and TRBJ2-3): GAGVSQTPSNKVTEKGKYVELRCDPISGHTALYWYRQSLGQGPEFLIYFQGTGAADDSGLPNDRFFAVRPEGSVSTLKIQRTERGDSAVYLCASSLLAGGRSDTQYFGPGTRLTVL.

The chain carries TRBV7-8 and TRBJ2-3, with no clear D. The CDR3 is 15 residues long. V was cut by 0 bases and J by 4 bases, with 11 bases left in between. CDR1 is SGHVS, CDR2 FQNEAQ, per germline. The CDR3 DNA reads TGTGCCAGCAGCTTAGCGCTAGGCGTCGCAGATACGCAGTATTTT. Translated, it gives CASSLALGVADTQYF.

In DNA form, the CDR3 reads TGTGCCAGCAGTGAAATGGCGGGGAATGAGCAGTTCTTC. Translation gives CASSEMAGNEQFF. The chain uses TRBV6-1 and TRBJ2-1; TRBD2 is a possible D gene (6 bases). Germline V gives CDR1 MNHNS, CDR2 SASEGT. Between the trimmed V and J ends, which lost 2 bases and 7 bases, there was a span of 9 bases. The CDR3 runs 13 residues.